This is a list of T cell receptor beta chains from one sample in a study of blood T cell repertoires in COVID-19. Sequencing used immunoSEQ multiplex PCR; TCRdb keeps in-frame clones, though not all of them. The profile covers 200,000 to 250,000 clones, with roughly 81% appearing a single time and 2.9% taken by the ten largest. The sequencing input was peripheral blood. These receptors were collected from a man aged 50 to 59 who had recovered from COVID-19. Each CDR3 is given with its conserved first and last residue. Fields, in order: clone size, V gene, J gene, D gene, CDR3 protein, CDR3 DNA. D genes are given only for firm matches. Clone size appears in some rows only: once, few, many, or a class for an expanded clone.

>NA|TRBV15|TRBJ2-2|TRBD2
CATSRGTSGSGGELFF
TGTGCCACCAGCAGAGGGACTAGCGGGAGTGGCGGGGAGCTGTTTTTT
>NA|TRBV19|TRBJ2-1|NA
CASSTSLEQFF
TGTGCCAGTAGTACGTCTCTGGAGCAGTTCTTC
>NA|TRBV28|TRBJ1-2|TRBD1
CASRIRDSTNYGYTF
TGTGCCAGCAGGATCCGGGACAGTACTAACTATGGCTACACCTTC
>NA|TRBV30|TRBJ1-5|TRBD1
CAWSAGQGRYRNQPQHF
TGTGCCTGGAGTGCCGGACAGGGGCGCTATCGCAATCAGCCCCAGCATTTT
>NA|TRBV27|TRBJ2-7|TRBD2
CASRLAGEYYEQYF
TGTGCCAGCAGACTAGCGGGAGAGTACTACGAGCAGTACTTC
>NA|TRBV27|TRBJ2-7|TRBD2
CASSLSLAGVYEQYF
TGTGCCAGCAGTTTATCTCTAGCGGGAGTTTACGAGCAGTACTTC
>NA|TRBV9|TRBJ2-3|TRBD2
CASSARLAGESTDTQYF
TGTGCCAGCAGCGCAAGACTAGCGGGGGAGAGCACAGATACGCAGTATTTT
>NA|TRBV21-1|TRBJ2-7|NA
CASSPLGESWRVYEQYF
TGTGCCAGCAGCCCCCTGGGTGAGTCTTGGAGGGTCTACGAGCAGTACTTC
>NA|TRBV27|TRBJ2-7|TRBD1
CASSFRTGFSEQYF
TGTGCCAGCAGTTTCAGGACAGGGTTCTCCGAGCAGTACTTC
>once|TRBV5-1|TRBJ2-2|TRBD1
CASSFSLTGTGNTGELFF
TGCGCCAGCAGCTTCAGCCTTACCGGGACAGGAAACACCGGGGAGCTGTTTTTT
>NA|TRBV5-1|TRBJ2-7|TRBD1
CASSSGTGIHEQYF
TGCGCCAGCAGCTCCGGGACAGGGATACACGAGCAGTACTTC
>NA|TRBV9|TRBJ1-1|NA
CASSVGGGGTEAFF
TGTGCCAGCAGCGTAGGGGGAGGAGGGACTGAAGCTTTCTTT
>NA|TRBV25-1|TRBJ1-1|NA
CASSVGSYTEAFF
TGTGCCAGCAGTGTGGGCAGTTACACTGAAGCTTTCTTT
>NA|TRBV28|TRBJ1-1|NA
CASSLSGANTEAFF
TGTGCCAGCAGTTTGTCAGGGGCGAACACTGAAGCTTTCTTT
>NA|TRBV6-5|TRBJ2-2|TRBD1
CASSRDRPLSGELFF
TGTGCCAGCAGCCGGGACAGGCCCCTCAGCGGGGAGCTGTTTTTT
>NA|TRBV5-6|TRBJ2-3|TRBD1
CATIRDRVPDTQYF
TGTGCCACCATCAGGGACAGGGTCCCAGATACGCAGTATTTT
>NA|TRBV25-1|TRBJ1-2|TRBD1
CASSLTGTGGLYGYTF
TGTGCCAGCAGTCTCACCGGGACAGGGGGCCTCTATGGCTACACCTTC
>NA|TRBV18|TRBJ1-1|NA
CASSLGVDTEAFF
TGTGCCAGCTCACTAGGGGTGGACACTGAAGCTTTCTTT
>NA|TRBV5-4|TRBJ2-4|TRBD2
CASSLSGGTAKNIQYF
TGTGCCAGCAGCTTGAGCGGGGGTACGGCCAAAAACATTCAGTACTTC
>NA|TRBV18|TRBJ1-1|TRBD1
CASSPQGVNTEAFF
TGTGCCAGCTCACCCCAGGGGGTGAACACTGAAGCTTTCTTT
>NA|TRBV18|TRBJ2-7|NA
CASSPGHLTYEQYF
TGTGCCAGCTCACCGGGACATTTAACCTACGAGCAGTACTTC
>NA|TRBV18|TRBJ2-2|TRBD2
CASSPPGLAGDTGELFF
TGTGCCAGCTCACCACCGGGGCTAGCGGGAGACACCGGGGAGCTGTTTTTT
>NA|TRBV11-2|TRBJ2-2|NA
CASSSSGTSTGELFF
TGTGCCAGCAGCTCCTCCGGGACAAGCACCGGGGAGCTGTTTTTT
>NA|TRBV27|TRBJ2-1|TRBD1
CASSLYGTGGNEQFF
TGTGCCAGCAGTTTATATGGGACAGGGGGAAATGAGCAGTTCTTC
>many|TRBV27|TRBJ1-2|TRBD1
CASRAPGQGSYGYTF
TGTGCCAGCAGGGCACCGGGACAGGGCAGCTATGGCTACACCTTC
>NA|TRBV18|TRBJ2-1|NA
CASSPPSSYNEQFF
TGTGCCAGCTCCCCCCCGAGCTCCTACAATGAGCAGTTCTTC
>NA|TRBV14|TRBJ1-4|NA
CASSRQPAGLSSTNEKLFF
TGTGCCAGCAGCCGTCAGCCGGCAGGGTTATCGTCAACTAATGAAAAACTGTTTTTT
>NA|TRBV14|TRBJ2-2|TRBD1
CASSQWTGGDTGELFF
TGTGCCAGCAGCCAATGGACAGGGGGGGACACCGGGGAGCTGTTTTTT
>NA|TRBV18|TRBJ1-1|NA
CASSPSGRNTEAFF
TGTGCCAGCTCACCCTCCGGGAGGAACACTGAAGCTTTCTTT
>NA|TRBV5-1|TRBJ2-1|TRBD2
CASSLWGGSQYEQFF
TGCGCCAGCAGCTTGTGGGGCGGGAGTCAATATGAGCAGTTCTTC
>NA|TRBV7-8|TRBJ1-1|TRBD1
CASSLGTVMNTEAFF
TGTGCCAGCAGCCTCGGGACAGTCATGAACACTGAAGCTTTCTTT
>NA|TRBV28|TRBJ1-5|NA
CASSFGGQPQHF
TGTGCCAGCAGTTTTGGGGGGCAGCCCCAGCATTTT
>once|TRBV27|TRBJ2-7|TRBD1
CASSFNRGYEQYF
TGTGCCAGCAGTTTTAACAGGGGCTACGAGCAGTACTTC
>NA|TRBV21-1|TRBJ2-1|NA
CASSKAHGQGERVEQFF
TGTGCCAGCAGCAAAGCTCACGGACAGGGGGAGCGGGTTGAGCAGTTCTTC
>NA|TRBV5-6|TRBJ2-1|TRBD2
CASSKGTSGVNEQFF
TGTGCCAGCAGCAAAGGGACTAGCGGGGTGAATGAGCAGTTCTTC
>NA|TRBV27|TRBJ2-3|TRBD2
CASWTSGSVDTQYF
TGTGCCAGCTGGACTAGCGGGAGTGTGGATACGCAGTATTTT